What follows are 9 T cell receptor beta chains derived from one specimen sequenced in a study of CD8+CD57+ T cells in acquired aplastic anemia. Sequencing was done on patients that had shown CD8+CD57+ cell expansion by flow cytometry. TCR beta VDJ combinations and CDR3 sequences were profiled from genomic DNA. TCRdb reprocessed the reads via MiXCR and lists one record per CDR3 protein. Found here are just over 450,000 distinct CDR3 sequences, less than 35% of them singletons; the top ten hold roughly 0.8%. The material sequenced was sorted CD4+, CD8+, or CD8+CD57+ T cells (not recorded which) from PBMCs. Receptors were obtained from a human donor with aplastic anemia.

Comments on this clonotype: Germline and junction disagree at one end, which may indicate a read error. The chain combines TRBV25-1 with TRBJ2-6; tentatively, D is TRBD2 (5 bases). Germline loops: CDR1 MGHDK, CDR2 SYGVNS. CDR3 length equals 15 residues. The CDR3 region is CASSLGKVGWRTEAF. CDR3 bases: TGTGCCAGCAGCTTGGGGAAAGTGGGCTGGAGGACTGAAGCTTTC.

V is TRBV6-1 and J is TRBJ2-3; 8 positions match TRBD1. Germline V gene sequence: CDR1 MNHNS, CDR2 SASEGT. This CDR3 comprises 13 residues. J was trimmed by 6 bases and V by 8 bases; bases with no gene match: 7. CDR3 region: CASCRTGLDTQYF. DNA for the CDR3: TGTGCCAGCTGCCGGACAGGGTTGGATACGCAGTATTTT.

This clonotype has a count of ten or more. This chain uses TRBV15 with TRBJ1-4, with D unresolved. Trimming removed 0 bases at V and 7 bases at J, with 12 bases between. Germline V gives CDR1 LNHNV, CDR2 YYDKDF (reference sequence). The CDR3 runs 15 residues. The CDR3 sequence: CATSRDRVVVEKLFF. CDR3 sequence (DNA): TGTGCCACCAGCAGAGACCGGGTTGTTGTTGAAAAACTGTTTTTT.

The genes are TRBV5-1 and TRBJ1-2, with TRBD1 matching over 11 bases. V shed 0 bases, J shed 0 bases, and the junction held 7 bases outside the gene matches. The length of the CDR3 is 18 residues. Germline V gene sequence: CDR1 SGHRS, CDR2 YFSETQ. DNA for the CDR3: TGCGCCAGCAGCTTGGAGGGGACAGGGGGTACCACTAACTATGGCTACACCTTC. This translates into CASSLEGTGGTTNYGYTF.

This clonotype was observed at least ten times. V and J are TRBV6-1 and TRBJ1-2, with TRBD1 identical over 7 bases. CDR1 MNHNS and CDR2 SASEGT come from the germline V gene. The CDR3 consists of 14 residues. J lost 7 bases, V lost 6 bases, and 11 bases had no gene match. The CDR3 nucleotides are TGTGCCAGCAGAAGAAGGGACAGCGATCCTGGCTACACCTTC. Protein: CASRRRDSDPGYTF.

V usage is TRBV15 and J usage is TRBJ2-1, with D uncertain. The V and J ends lost 4 bases and 5 bases respectively, with 3 bases between them. Germline-derived CDR1 and CDR2 are LNHNV and YYDKDF (reference sequence). The CDR3 sequence is 11 residues long. CDR3 sequence (DNA): TGTGCCACCAGCAATGACAATGAGCAGTTCTTC. Amino acids: CATSNDNEQFF.

This clonotype was detected only once. This may stem from a read error, because a much larger clone lies one nucleotide away. The chain recombines TRBV19 with TRBJ2-7, with TRBD2 matching over 10 bases. V shed 11 bases, J shed 7 bases, and the junction held 14 bases outside the gene matches. CDR1 is LNHDA, CDR2 SQIVND, per germline (reference sequence). This CDR3 comprises 14 residues. The CDR3 is CACQRTSGYNEQYF. The DNA for the CDR3 is TGTGCCTGTCAAAGGACTAGCGGCTACAATGAGCAGTACTTC.

This clonotype was counted many times. V gene TRBV20-1 combines with J gene TRBJ2-7; D uncertain. V was pared by 0 bases and J by 5 bases, with 8 bases between. The CDR3 covers 12 residues. Germline CDR1 and CDR2: DFQATT and SNEGSKA (reference sequence). The CDR3 DNA reads as TGCAGTGCTAGAGATTCGAGCCACGAGCAGTACTTC. Protein sequence: CSARDSSHEQYF.

A word on this clonotype: A single base separates this from a much larger clone, so it may be a read error. The chain joins TRBV5-4 to TRBJ2-7; D is perhaps TRBD1 (5 bases). The CDR3 totals 12 residues. Looked up from germline, CDR1 is SGHNT and CDR2 is YYREEE (reference sequence). The CDR3 region has the DNA TGTGCCAGCAGCTTCGACAGCTACGAGCAGTGCTTC. It is translated as CASSFDSYEQCF.